This T cell receptor (beta chain) was obtained from a study of blood T cell repertoires in COVID-19. Turning to the study itself: COVID-19 samples, acute and convalescent, were from the United States, Italy and Spain. From T cells, B-cell-depleted T cells, or PBMCs came the material, which was cDNA or gDNA.

Losses at the gene ends were 6 bases for V and 0 bases for J; bases not matched to a gene: 6. This CDR3 comprises 16 residues. Germline V gene lookup returns CDR1 MRHNA and CDR2 SNTAGT. Authors' analysis steps: Estimation of nucleated cell counts was performed using reference gene primer amplification. Only in-frame clones appear in the TCRdb table, and some are missing; sequencing was by immunoSEQ multiplex PCR. The V and J calls and the clone size are those of that table, but D and trimming were determined from the DNA. The sample lists some 110,000 clones; around 83% were seen once. The material sequenced was peripheral blood. The receptor comes from an elderly woman with acute or convalescent COVID-19. This sequence joins TRBV6-4 and TRBJ2-2, with 8 bases lining up with TRBD2. CDR3 in DNA: TGTGCCAGCAGCCCCCGTAGCGGGGCGAACACCGGGGAGCTGTTTTTT. Its translation: CASSPRSGANTGELFF.